The 17 T cell receptor beta chains below all came from one sample that was sequenced in a study of CD8+ T cells in alopecia areata. It was cDNA, reverse transcribed from extracted RNA, that served as the sequencing template. Assay: immunoSEQ multiplex PCR; the TCRdb copy retains only in-frame clones and omits some. In the table there are 100,000 to 150,000 clones, 45% to 60% of which are singletons. The sequences come from CD4+ T cells sorted from blood, collected at week 0. Every receptor here comes from a human donor with alopecia areata.

This clone counts as medium-sized. The rearrangement uses TRBV4-1 and TRBJ2-2; 8 bases line up with TRBD1. Trimming at V came to 5 bases and at J to 1 base, leaving 0 bases not matched to a gene. This CDR3 contains 14 residues. Germline V gene sequence: CDR1 MGHRA, CDR2 YSYEKL. Here the CDR3 reads CASSDRGNTGELFF. In nucleotides, the CDR3 is TGCGCCAGCAGCGACAGGGGGAACACCGGGGAGCTGTTTTTT.

Here the CDR3 DNA reads TGTGCCAGCAGACGGGACGAGCAGTACTTC. This gives the protein CASRRDEQYF. This sequence joins TRBV28 and TRBJ2-7; D is undetermined. CDR1 MDHEN and CDR2 SYDVKM come from the germline V gene. V lost 6 bases and J lost 5, with 5 bases in between. This CDR3 has 10 residues. Together with reference TRBV28 and TRBJ2-7, the CDR3 gives the full variable domain: DVKVTQSSRYLVKRTGEKVFLECVQDMDHENMFWYRQDPGLGLRLIYFSYDVKMKEKGDIPEGYSVSREKKERFSLILESASTNQTSMYLCASRRDEQYFGPGTRLTVT.

This clone was observed a handful of times. CDR3 coding DNA: TGTGCCAGCAGCCTCACCCCTGGGGGGGGAACCTACAATGAGCAGTTCTTC. Amino acid sequence: CASSLTPGGGTYNEQFF. This sequence joins TRBV9 and TRBJ2-1; 7 nucleotides line up with TRBD2. V shed 4 bases, J shed 2 bases, and the junction held 12 bases outside the gene matches. Germline V lookup: CDR1 SGDLS, CDR2 YYNGEE. The CDR3 covers 17 residues.

This clone was found a few times. The chain's CDR3 is CASTKGDYTGELFF. CDR3 in DNA: TGTGCCAGCACCAAGGGGGATTACACCGGGGAGCTGTTTTTT. The genes are TRBV2 and TRBJ2-2, with D possibly matching TRBD1 (6 bases). Trimming cost V 7 bases and J 3 bases, with 12 bases left between them. Per germline, CDR1 SNHLY and CDR2 FYNNEI. This CDR3 contains 14 residues.

This sequence joins TRBV4-3 and TRBJ2-2; D is unclear. This CDR3 spans 14 amino acids. Germline V CDR1 and CDR2: LGHNA, YSLEER. The ends were cut back, 2 bases at V and 5 bases at J, with 9 bases in the middle. This chain's CDR3 is CASSQHTETGELFF. The CDR3 DNA follows: TGCGCCAGCAGCCAACATACCGAAACCGGGGAGCTGTTTTTT.

V usage is TRBV19 and J usage is TRBJ1-4; D gene unclear. CDR1 is LNHDA and CDR2 is SQIVND in the germline V gene (reference sequence). This CDR3 comprises 15 residues. Between the trimmed V and J ends, which lost 5 bases and 8 bases, there was a span of 18 bases. This CDR3 is CASSPGRARLEKLFF. DNA for the CDR3: TGTGCCAGTAGTCCTGGAAGGGCCCGTTTGGAAAAACTGTTTTTT.

The rearrangement links TRBV14 to TRBJ2-7; D tentatively fits TRBD1 or TRBD2 (10 bases each). CDR3 length: 22 residues. Trimming removed 3 bases at V and 3 bases at J, with 36 bases between. Germline V CDR1 and CDR2: SGHDN, FVKESK. CDR3 in amino acids: CASSQKKPGQGYSGRRGYEQYF. CDR3 sequence (DNA): TGTGCCAGCAGCCAGAAGAAGCCGGGACAGGGGTATAGCGGGAGGAGAGGCTACGAGCAGTACTTC.

V gene TRBV5-1 combines with J gene TRBJ2-1; D is uncertain. The germline V gene encodes CDR1 SGHRS and CDR2 YFSETQ. With 1 base removed from V and 6 bases from J, the gap between germline ends came to 14 bases. The length of the CDR3 is 15 residues. The CDR3 DNA reads as TGCGCCAGCAGCTTGCGATTTATCGGCGGCAATGAGCAGTTCTTC. As protein: CASSLRFIGGNEQFF.

This clone was seen more than once but under ten times. The chain employs TRBV14 and TRBJ1-2, with D possibly TRBD1 on 6 matching bases. The V end lost 2 bases, the J end lost 3 bases, and 16 bases lay between the germline ends. Germline CDR1 and CDR2: SGHDN and FVKESK. CDR3 length: 16 residues. CDR3 loop: CASSQRGPGVDYGYTF. CDR3 nucleotides: TGTGCCAGCAGCCAAAGGGGCCCAGGGGTGGACTATGGCTACACCTTC.

This chain links TRBV29-1 with TRBJ1-1; D ambiguous. The germline CDR1 and CDR2 sequences are SQVTM and ANQGSEA. The CDR3 contains 13 residues. V dropped 3 bases and J dropped 0 bases, with 8 bases sitting between them. The CDR3 DNA reads TGCAGCGTTGATCAACGGATGAACACTGAAGCTTTCTTT. This encodes CSVDQRMNTEAFF. Full variable domain (remainder filled in from reference TRBV29-1 and TRBJ1-1): SAVISQKPSRDICQRGTSLTIQCQVDSQVTMMFWYRQQPGQSLTLIATANQGSEATYESGFVIDKFPISRPNLTFSTLTVSNMSPEDSSIYLCSVDQRMNTEAFFGQGTRLTVV.

The CDR3 sequence: CASSPPWGTNYGYTF. The DNA for the CDR3 is TGTGCCAGCTCACCACCGTGGGGGACTAACTATGGCTACACCTTC. The chain uses TRBV18 and TRBJ1-2; D might be TRBD1 (5 bases). Trimming cost V 0 bases and J 0 bases, with 8 bases left between them. This CDR3 has 15 amino acids. Germline lookup yields CDR1 KGHSH and CDR2 LQKENI.

The chain combines TRBV4-1 with TRBJ1-2; D is ambiguous. Trimming took off 5 bases at V and 6 bases at J, with 16 bases between the two ends. This CDR3 is built from 14 residues. Germline V gives CDR1 MGHRA, CDR2 YSYEKL. CDR3 sequence (DNA): TGCGCCAGCAGCGGCCGTACAGTGGGCCATGGCTACACCTTC. This sequence encodes CASSGRTVGHGYTF.

The rearrangement uses TRBV4-1 and TRBJ1-4, with 8 bases that match TRBD1. The CDR3 totals 14 residues. Germline trimming cut 4 bases from V and 8 bases from J; bases unmatched to any gene: 6. Germline CDR1 and CDR2: MGHRA and YSYEKL. The CDR3 DNA reads TGCGCCAGCAGCCGGACAGGGTCCTTGGAAAAACTGTTTTTT. Translation: CASSRTGSLEKLFF.

The genes are TRBV6-5 and TRBJ1-3; a weak D match, TRBD1 (6 bases). The CDR3 runs to 14 residues. With 5 bases removed from V and 3 bases from J, the gap between germline ends came to 11 bases. Per the germline V gene, CDR1 is MNHEY and CDR2 is SVGAGI. The chain's CDR3 is CASSPEGDGNTIYF. The CDR3 bases are TGTGCCAGCAGTCCCGAGGGGGATGGAAACACCATATATTTT.

This sequence joins TRBV4-1 and TRBJ2-2, with 7 nucleotides matching TRBD2. With V trimmed by 4 bases and J by 2 bases, 10 bases remained unmatched. The CDR3 length is 17 residues. The germline CDR1 and CDR2 sequences are MGHRA and YSYEKL. In DNA form, the CDR3 reads TGCGCCAGCAGCCTTACCGGCGCGGGAGCTAACACCGGGGAGCTGTTTTTT. It specifies CASSLTGAGANTGELFF.

A few counts support this clone. J is TRBJ2-5 and V is TRBV29-1; 13 bases are shared with TRBD2. The J segment lost 6 bases and the V segment lost 4 bases, leaving 8 bases of the junction unmatched. The CDR3 is 15 residues long. Germline V gene lookup returns CDR1 SQVTM and CDR2 ANQGSEA. This CDR3 is CSVALAGGGDQTQYF. The CDR3 nucleotides read TGCAGCGTTGCACTAGCGGGGGGGGGTGACCAGACCCAGTACTTC.

The chain combines TRBV7-9 with TRBJ1-1; 7 bases agree with TRBD1. CDR3 length: 15 residues. V dropped 5 bases and J dropped 1; count of bases not matched to a gene: 7. The V gene's germline CDR1 is SEHNR and CDR2 FQNEAQ (reference sequence). The CDR3 sequence: CASSVPGTANTEAFF. The CDR3 nucleotides are TGTGCCAGCAGCGTACCCGGGACAGCGAACACTGAAGCTTTCTTT.